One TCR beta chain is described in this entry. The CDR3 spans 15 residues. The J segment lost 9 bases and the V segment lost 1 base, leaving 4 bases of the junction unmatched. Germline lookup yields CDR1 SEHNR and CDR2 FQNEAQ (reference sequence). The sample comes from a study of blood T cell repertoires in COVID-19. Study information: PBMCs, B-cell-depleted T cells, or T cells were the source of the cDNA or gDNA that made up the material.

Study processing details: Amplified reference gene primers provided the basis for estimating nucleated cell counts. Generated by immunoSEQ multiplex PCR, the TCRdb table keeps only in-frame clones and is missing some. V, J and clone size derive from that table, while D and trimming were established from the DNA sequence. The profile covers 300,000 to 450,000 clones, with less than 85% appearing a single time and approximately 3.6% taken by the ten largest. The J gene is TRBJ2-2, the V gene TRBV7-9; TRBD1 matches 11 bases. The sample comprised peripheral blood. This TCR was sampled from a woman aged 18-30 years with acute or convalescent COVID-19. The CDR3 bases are TGTGCCAGCAGCTTAGGGACAGGGGGCCGGAGGGAGCTGTTTTTT. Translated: CASSLGTGGRRELFF. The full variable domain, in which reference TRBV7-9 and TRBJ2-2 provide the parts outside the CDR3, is DTGVSQNPRHKITKRGQNVTFRCDPISEHNRLYWYRQTLGQGPEFLTYFQNEAQLEKSRLLSDRFSAERPKGSFSTLEIQRTEQGDSAMYLCASSLGTGGRRELFFGEGSRLTVL.